The T cell receptor (beta chain) described here comes from a study of blood T cell repertoires in COVID-19. Study in general: The cDNA or gDNA used as material had been derived from T cells, B-cell-depleted T cells, or PBMCs.

The data were produced by immunoSEQ multiplex PCR, yet TCRdb's version contains in-frame clones alone and is incomplete. The sample consists of about 160,000 clones, about 80% of them appearing once. The age range of participants was about 18 to 89 years, with residence in more than 20 US areas. Cohort 3 recovered donors had two negative PCRs, clearance, or symptom resolution. V lost 3 bases and J lost 5, with 5 bases in between. This CDR3 region has 11 residues. Germline CDR1 and CDR2: MDHEN and SYDVKM. The sample consisted of PBMCs or T cells enriched from blood (not recorded which). The clonotype originates from a woman aged 60-70 years who had recovered from COVID-19. The V call is TRBV28, the J call TRBJ2-7; D is uncertain. The CDR3 coding sequence is TGTGCCAGCAGTTTTACTCACGAGCAGTACTTC. Its translation is CASSFTHEQYF.